The sequence of this T cell receptor (beta chain) was determined in a study of identical twins. MiXCR, run by TCRdb on the 5' RACE reads, gives a single entry per CDR3 protein. The repertoire has around 1.7 million distinct CDR3 sequences, about 30% of them found once; the top ten carry under 0.35%. Germline V CDR1 and CDR2: DFQATT, SNEGSKA (reference sequence). This CDR3 spans 14 amino acids. V was cut by 0 bases and J by 6 bases, with 12 bases left in between. Donors uniformly comprised healthy Caucasians. V and J are TRBV20-1 and TRBJ1-5, with D perhaps TRBD1 (5 bases). The receptor was isolated from a newborn girl in good health. The sample consisted of cord blood. CDR3 DNA: TGCAGTGCTAGAGACGCGGGGGTGGGTCAGCCCCAGCATTTT. Protein sequence: CSARDAGVGQPQHF.